The present TCR beta chain was sequenced within a study of T-cell memory formation after mild COVID-19 (dated by TCRdb to about 2021). With respect to the entire study: TCR sequence clusters from the two donors were largely donor specific. In two donors, T-cell clones that expanded and contracted after mild COVID-19 were followed by sequencing TCRalpha and TCRbeta repertoires longitudinally. The cohort comprised two young, previously healthy adult volunteers, one female and one male. Here is what the overall study found, with its caveats: Clones contracting from day 15 to 85 had balanced CD4/CD8 phenotypes, while a second wave expanding from day 15 to 37 was biased towards CD4+. Contracting CD4+ clones appeared mostly in the CM and EM memory subsets, whereas CD8+ clones were enriched in EMRA. Some responding clones were detected in pre-infection memory, which suggested that pre-existing cross-reactive memory T cells had joined the SARS-CoV-2 response. SARS-CoV-2 specificity was not confirmed for the second-wave clones peaking on day 37. Only two mild cases were covered in the study, and larger cohorts including severe cases with pre-infection samples were considered necessary.

Ficoll-Paque density gradient centrifugation was the method used to isolate PBMCs. Instrument on record: Illumina NovaSeq 6000. cDNA libraries for TCRalpha and TCRbeta were prepared by 5'RACE using constant-segment primers, with sample barcodes and unique molecular identifiers added. RNA was extracted from every sample with Trizol reagent. Amplification of the libraries took two PCR steps, and the second step added a second sample barcode plus Illumina TruSeq adapters. Sequencing of libraries was performed on an Illumina NovaSeq with 2 x 150 bp paired-end reads. The original pipeline was this. Reads were demultiplexed and collapsed into UMI-guided consensus sequences with migec v1.2.7. Using mixcr v2.1.11, UMI consensuses were aligned to TRA and TRB V and J templates and then assembled into clonotypes. A clonotype was counted as expanded or contracted only when both edgeR and NoisET called the clonotype significant, with the noise models trained on biological replicates. edgeR calls used a false discovery rate-adjusted p below 0.01 and a log2 fold-change threshold of 1. As an exploratory analysis of dynamics, max-normalized trajectories of the 1000 most abundant clonotypes were examined by PCA with hierarchical clustering. Separately sequenced CD4+ and CD8+ repertoires were used to assign a CD4 or CD8 phenotype to each responding clone. TCRdb ran its own pipeline on the public reads, namely fastp trimming at Q25 and MiXCR clone calling, and kept in-frame beta chains. Every entry covers one CDR3 protein and lists the most common genes and DNA from its rows. The V and J calls shown here were made by TCRdb, not taken from the authors' results. The sample yields a few hundred thousand distinct CDR3 sequences; over 20% were counted once. The top ten clones comprise around an eighth of the sample.

Worth noting for this clonotype: Its antigen is currently not known. Base qualities are missing; no much larger clone stands one base away.

The specimen sequenced was PBMCs or a T cell subset sorted from them (not recorded which). The sequence derives from an adult woman who had mild COVID-19 (a few samples of this study predate the infection). The sample titles of this study are shuffled in the database, so cell type and time point are left out; the donor was told from shared clones.

The nucleotide sequence reads TGTGCCAGCAGCTTAGATAGAAAGCGGGAAGAGTTCTTC. This yields the protein CASSLDRKREEFF. The sequence links TRBV11-2 to TRBJ2-1; the junction holds 7 bases that match TRBD2. V ends up 0 bases short and J 14 bases short, with an unmatched junction base count of 7. From the cysteine up to the phenylalanine, the CDR3 has a length of 13 residues. The read is trimmed to its CDR3 DNA, 39 bases read in frame from base 1. For CDR1 and CDR2, the germline V gene lists SGHAT and FQNNGV.